Below are 18 T cell receptor beta chains sequenced from a single sample in a study of blood T cell repertoires in COVID-19. The data were produced by immunoSEQ multiplex PCR, yet TCRdb's version contains in-frame clones alone and is incomplete. The sample includes some 400,000 clones, more than 85% of them seen just once. Sequenced sample: peripheral blood. The source is a human donor in a cohort sampled during active COVID-19.

The rearrangement uses TRBV5-1 and TRBJ2-2; D is possibly TRBD1 (6 bases). The V gene lost 4 bases and the J gene lost 0 bases, with 13 bases spanning the gap. In germline, CDR1 is SGHRS, CDR2 YFSETQ. The CDR3 spans 16 residues. As DNA, the CDR3 is TGCGCCAGCAGCCAACAGGGCTTTGCGAACACCGGGGAGCTGTTTTTT. Translating it yields CASSQQGFANTGELFF.

This clone was seen a single time. The CDR3 spells CASSLLSGQGSYEQYF. Written as DNA, the CDR3 is TGTGCCAGCAGCTTACTGTCCGGACAGGGTTCCTACGAGCAGTACTTC. This sequence joins TRBV7-8 and TRBJ2-7; 8 nucleotides match TRBD1. From germline, CDR1 is SGHVS and CDR2 FQNEAQ. CDR3 size: 16 residues. The ends lost 2 bases at V and 1 base at J; junction bases unmatched: 7.

The count of this clone is one. The chain uses TRBV29-1 and TRBJ2-1, with TRBD2 matching 11 bases. This CDR3 is 15 amino acids long. Germline trimming cut 5 bases from V and 3 bases from J; bases unmatched to any gene: 6. Germline lookup yields CDR1 SQVTM and CDR2 ANQGSEA. The CDR3 sequence is CSVRTSGLLYNEQFF. CDR3 DNA: TGCAGCGTTCGGACTAGCGGGCTCCTCTACAATGAGCAGTTCTTC.

The chain employs TRBV9 and TRBJ2-1, with TRBD2 identical over 8 bases. V lost 3 bases, J lost 0 bases, and 2 bases stayed unmatched. Germline V lookup: CDR1 SGDLS, CDR2 YYNGEE. This CDR3 has 15 amino acids. CDR3 nucleotides: TGTGCCAGCAGCGCTCGGGAGGGCTCCTACAATGAGCAGTTCTTC. Its protein is CASSAREGSYNEQFF.

This rearrangement joins TRBV7-9 to TRBJ2-1, with TRBD2 matching 11 bases. This CDR3 spans 18 amino acids. CDR1 is SEHNR and CDR2 is FQNEAQ in the germline V gene (reference sequence). Trimming removed 2 bases from V and 8 bases from J; junction bases left unmatched: 14. CDR3 amino acids: CASSLPLRLAGRRDEQFF. CDR3 nucleotides: TGTGCCAGCAGCTTACCGTTACGACTAGCGGGACGGCGGGATGAGCAGTTCTTC.

The chain links TRBV28 to TRBJ2-3; 7 bases map to TRBD2. The germline CDR1 and CDR2 sequences are MDHEN and SYDVKM. J was trimmed by 4 bases and V by 2 bases; bases with no gene match: 6. This CDR3 comprises 15 residues. In DNA form, the CDR3 reads TGTGCCAGCAGTTTAGGGGGGGTCAGGGCAGATACGCAGTATTTT. Translating it yields CASSLGGVRADTQYF.

The CDR3 sequence is CASRQAGNTEAFF. The CDR3 nucleotides read TGTGCCAGCAGGCAGGCTGGGAACACTGAAGCTTTCTTT. The rearrangement uses TRBV3-1 (or the pseudogene TRBV3-2) and TRBJ1-1; D ambiguous. Germline CDR1 and CDR2: LGHDT and YNNKEL (reference sequence). The CDR3 extends over 13 amino acids. V dropped 6 bases and J dropped 1 base, with 9 bases sitting between them.

V is TRBV5-8 and J is TRBJ2-3; TRBD1 aligns across 7 bases. This CDR3 is built from 15 residues. CDR1 and CDR2 (germline): SGHTS, YDEGEE. With V trimmed by 4 bases and J by 5 bases, 10 bases remained unmatched. The CDR3: CASSLIGGAEDTQYF. The CDR3 DNA sequence: TGTGCCAGCAGCCTAATAGGGGGCGCGGAAGATACGCAGTATTTT.

The rearrangement joins TRBV7-3 to TRBJ2-1; tentative D call: TRBD2 (6 bases). CDR1 is SGHTA, CDR2 FQGTGA, per germline. The CDR3 consists of 14 residues. The germline V and J ends were trimmed by 3 bases and 7 bases, with 13 bases remaining between them. The CDR3 sequence: CASSLEGRANEQFF. For the CDR3, the DNA is TGTGCCAGCAGCTTGGAGGGCAGGGCAAATGAGCAGTTCTTC.

In nucleotides, the CDR3 is TGTGCCTGGAGTGTAGGACAGGGCCGAAACACCATATATTTT. Its protein product is CAWSVGQGRNTIYF. V and J are TRBV30 and TRBJ1-3; 8 bases are shared with TRBD1. The V segment lost 0 bases and the J segment 5 bases; nucleotides outside the gene matches: 3. Germline V gives CDR1 GTSNPN, CDR2 SVGIG (reference sequence). CDR3 length equals 14 residues.

The chain carries TRBV9 and TRBJ1-2; 9 bases are a match to TRBD1. The CDR3 extends over 15 amino acids. V lost 4 bases, J lost 4 bases, and 8 bases stayed unmatched. Germline V gene sequence: CDR1 SGDLS, CDR2 YYNGEE. The DNA for the CDR3 is TGTGCCAGCAGCCCACAGGGGGCTGGGGGCTATGGCTACACCTTC. Residues: CASSPQGAGGYGYTF.

The V gene is TRBV7-9, the J gene TRBJ2-3, with D possibly being TRBD2 (6 bases). The CDR3 extends over 14 amino acids. V shed 6 bases and J shed 1 base, with 11 bases lying between them. The germline CDR1 and CDR2 sequences are SEHNR and FQNEAQ (reference sequence). The CDR3 region has the DNA TGTGCCAGCAGTTCGTGGGGGGGCACAGATACGCAGTATTTT. Protein sequence: CASSSWGGTDTQYF.

The rearrangement joins TRBV6-5 to TRBJ2-5; D unclear. CDR3 length equals 14 residues. V lost 11 bases and J lost 4, with 20 bases in between. Germline values: CDR1 MNHEY, CDR2 SVGAGI. Written as DNA, the CDR3 is TGTGCCGCCCACCCCGGTGGCAGGCCAGAGACCCAGTACTTC. It yields the protein CAAHPGGRPETQYF.

This rearrangement joins TRBV30 to TRBJ2-1; maybe TRBD1 (6 bases). The germline V gene encodes CDR1 GTSNPN and CDR2 SVGIG (reference sequence). CDR3 length: 13 amino acids. V dropped 5 bases and J dropped 5 bases, with 13 bases sitting between them. As DNA, the CDR3 is TGTGCCTGGGAATCGGACAGAGACAATGAGCAGTTCTTC. Its translation: CAWESDRDNEQFF.

V usage is TRBV9 and J usage is TRBJ1-2; TRBD1 matches at 8 bases. CDR1 is SGDLS, CDR2 YYNGEE, per germline. V shed 4 bases, J shed 3 bases, and the junction held 2 bases outside the gene matches. The CDR3 has 13 amino acids. The CDR3 sequence is CASSLTGDYGYTF. Written as DNA, the CDR3 is TGTGCCAGCAGCCTGACAGGGGACTATGGCTACACCTTC.

The chain employs TRBV11-3 and TRBJ2-2, with D perhaps matching TRBD1 (6 bases). The CDR3 is made up of 15 amino acids. Trimming removed 0 bases at V and 3 bases at J, with 8 bases between. Per germline, CDR1 SGHNT and CDR2 YENEEA. The DNA of the CDR3 is TGTGCCAGCAGCTTAGAGGGGGCGGACACCGGGGAGCTGTTTTTT. This gives the protein CASSLEGADTGELFF. Variable domain in full (rest from reference TRBV11-3 and TRBJ2-2): EAGVVQSPRYKIIEKKQPVAFWCNPISGHNTLYWYLQNLGQGPELLIRYENEEAVDDSQLPKDRFSAERLKGVDSTLKIQPAELGDSAVYLCASSLEGADTGELFFGEGSRLTVL.

This chain uses TRBV5-4 with TRBJ2-1, with 8 bases aligning to TRBD2. The germline CDR1 and CDR2 sequences are SGHNT and YYREEE (reference sequence). There are 15 residues in the CDR3. J gave up 4 bases and V 2 bases, and 5 bases lay outside the gene matches. The CDR3, as DNA: TGTGCCAGCAGCTTAAGCGGGGGCCGATACAATGAGCAGTTCTTC. Translation: CASSLSGGRYNEQFF.

The gene calls are TRBV28 and TRBJ2-5; TRBD2 aligns across 10 bases. The junction had 4 bases not matched to a gene; V was cut back by 5 bases and J by 1 base. This CDR3 has 15 residues. Germline CDR1 is MDHEN and CDR2 is SYDVKM. The CDR3 here is CASSNIAGGQETQYF. DNA of the CDR3: TGTGCCAGCAGTAATATAGCGGGAGGCCAAGAGACCCAGTACTTC.